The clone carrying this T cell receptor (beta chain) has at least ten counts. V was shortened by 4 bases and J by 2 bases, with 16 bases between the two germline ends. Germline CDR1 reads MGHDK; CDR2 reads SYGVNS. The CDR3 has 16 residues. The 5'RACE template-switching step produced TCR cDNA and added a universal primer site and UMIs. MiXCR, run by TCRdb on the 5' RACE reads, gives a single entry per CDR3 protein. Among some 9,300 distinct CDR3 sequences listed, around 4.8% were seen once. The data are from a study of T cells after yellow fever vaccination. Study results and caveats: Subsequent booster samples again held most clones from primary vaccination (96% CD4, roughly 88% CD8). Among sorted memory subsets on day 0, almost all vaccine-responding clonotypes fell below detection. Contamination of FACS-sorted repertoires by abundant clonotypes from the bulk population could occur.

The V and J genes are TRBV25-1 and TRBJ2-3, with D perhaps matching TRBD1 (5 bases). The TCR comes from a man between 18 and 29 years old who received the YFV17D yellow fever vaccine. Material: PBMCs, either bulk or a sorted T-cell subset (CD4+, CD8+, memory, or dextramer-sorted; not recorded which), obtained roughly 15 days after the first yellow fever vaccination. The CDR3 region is CASSALGESITDTQYF. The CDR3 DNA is TGTGCCAGCAGTGCCCTAGGGGAATCGATCACAGATACGCAGTATTTT. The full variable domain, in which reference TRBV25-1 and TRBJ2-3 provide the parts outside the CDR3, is EADIYQTPRYLVIGTGKKITLECSQTMGHDKMYWYQQDPGMELHLIHYSYGVNSTEKGDLSSESTVSRIRTEHFPLTLESARPSHTSQYLCASSALGESITDTQYFGPGTRLTVL.